The TCR beta chain under discussion was sequenced for a study of blood T cells in healthy people across ages. Study results and caveats: Without sorted subsets, naive and antigen-experienced compartments could not be conclusively compared.

The authors ran a second PCR of roughly 6 to 11 cycles using a sample-barcoded 5' primer and a J-beta primer mix. All samples gave at least 2.5 million CDR3-containing paired-end reads. TCRdb re-analysed the 5' RACE reads in MiXCR, keeping a single row per CDR3 protein. Among about 720,000 distinct CDR3 sequences listed, roughly 25% were seen once. This clonotype came up a few times. Its specificity is unknown. Germline V gives CDR1 SGHTA, CDR2 FQGNSA. CDR3 size: 16 residues. These data are also associated with another study on T cells of mothers and their children. According to that study: In this cohort, donors were a few healthy Caucasian mothers plus their six children. Sequencing returned over 10 million TCR beta CDR3 reads per mother and 3 million to 3.5 million per child.

The sequenced material came from blood. This TCR derives from a boy younger than 18 in good health. This chain links TRBV7-2 with TRBJ2-5; 8 bases line up with TRBD2. The tail of the sequence fits TRBJ2-7 better, so the J call may be wrong. DNA of the CDR3: TGTGCCAGCAGCTTAGTGACTAGCGTATCCACCTACGAGCAGTACTTC. Translated: CASSLVTSVSTYEQYF.